The next 20 T cell receptor beta chains were all read from a single sample in a study of control samples from healthy donors and cancer patients. Generated by immunoSEQ multiplex PCR, the TCRdb table keeps only in-frame clones and is missing some. This sample yields roughly 150,000 clones, of which roughly 93% are seen a single time; more than 2% belongs to the top ten. The material sequenced was blood. These receptor sequences come from a middle-aged man in good health.

The chain has TRBV5-1 and TRBJ1-1; 7 bases line up with TRBD1. The CDR3 covers 14 residues. Unmatched junction bases numbered 7, after V lost 4 bases and J lost 4 bases. CDR1 and CDR2 from the germline V gene are SGHRS and YFSETQ. The CDR3 loop is CASSPYAGGTEAFF. CDR3 coding DNA: TGCGCCAGCAGCCCCTACGCAGGGGGCACTGAAGCTTTCTTT. The full variable domain, with the rest looked up from reference TRBV5-1 and TRBJ1-1, is KAGVTQTPRYLIKTRGQQVTLSCSPISGHRSVSWYQQTPGQGLQFLFEYFSETQRNKGNFPGRFSGRQFSNSRSEMNVSTLELGDSALYLCASSPYAGGTEAFFGQGTRLTVV.

This clone was seen just once. The chain has TRBV24-1 and TRBJ1-5, with 7 positions matching TRBD1. The J segment lost 0 bases and the V segment lost 3 bases, leaving 4 bases of the junction unmatched. CDR1 is KGHDR and CDR2 is SFDVKD in the germline V gene. This CDR3 comprises 16 residues. The CDR3 here is CATSDGTDHSNQPQHF. Written as DNA, the CDR3 is TGTGCCACCAGTGATGGGACAGATCATAGCAATCAGCCCCAGCATTTT.

This chain joins TRBV6-6 and TRBJ2-7; no reliable D call. This CDR3 is 12 amino acids long. The V end lost 6 bases, the J end lost 3 bases, and 9 bases lay between the germline ends. Germline-derived CDR1 and CDR2 are MNHNY and SVGAGI (reference sequence). The CDR3 coding sequence is TGTGCCAGCAGCCCCTTGGGCTACGAGCAGTACTTC. Translated: CASSPLGYEQYF.

The chain has TRBV5-1 and TRBJ2-5, with TRBD2 as a possible D gene (6 bases). The CDR3 runs 13 residues. The V and J ends lost 4 bases and 7 bases respectively, with 14 bases between them. From germline, CDR1 is SGHRS and CDR2 YFSETQ. This CDR3 is CASSEGTEVTQYF. The DNA of the CDR3 is TGCGCCAGCAGCGAAGGGACTGAGGTGACCCAGTACTTC.

The rearrangement links TRBV2 to TRBJ2-3; D uncertain. With 8 bases removed from V and 0 bases from J, the gap between germline ends came to 12 bases. The CDR3 is 14 amino acids. CDR1 and CDR2 (germline): SNHLY, FYNNEI. The CDR3, as DNA: TGTGCCAGCGGCCGGACCCTTAGCACAGATACGCAGTATTTT. Translation: CASGRTLSTDTQYF.

The rearrangement joins TRBV6-5 to TRBJ2-5; 7 positions match TRBD2. The CDR3 runs 14 residues. CDR1 and CDR2 (germline): MNHEY, SVGAGI. V lost 5 bases, J lost 5 bases, and 8 bases stayed unmatched. CDR3 loop: CASSRVLGGETQYF. The DNA of the CDR3 is TGTGCCAGCAGTCGGGTCCTCGGGGGGGAGACCCAGTACTTC.

V is TRBV4-2 and J is TRBJ2-1, with 7 bases that match TRBD2. The germline CDR1 and CDR2 sequences are LGHNA and YNFKEQ. V was clipped by 0 bases and J by 0 bases; unmatched bases: 14. The length of the CDR3 is 20 residues. The CDR3 DNA reads TGTGCCAGCAGCCAAGATTGGTTCGGGAGGACGCAAAGCTCCTACAATGAGCAGTTCTTC. Encoded protein: CASSQDWFGRTQSSYNEQFF.

The chain combines TRBV30 with TRBJ2-7, with 8 nucleotides matching TRBD1. V was clipped by 2 bases and J by 2 bases; unmatched bases: 8. The V gene's germline CDR1 is GTSNPN and CDR2 SVGIG (reference sequence). The CDR3 covers 15 residues. In DNA, the CDR3 is TGTGCCTGGAGTACGCTAGTGGGACAGGCCTACGAGCAGTACTTC. Encoded protein: CAWSTLVGQAYEQYF.

The V and J genes are TRBV7-9 and TRBJ2-1; D assignment may be TRBD1 or TRBD2 (5 bases each). Germline CDR1 SEHNR, CDR2 FQNEAQ (reference sequence). This CDR3 comprises 14 residues. V lost 3 bases and J 2 bases, leaving 8 bases between the germline ends. The CDR3 loop reads CASSLGTTYNEQFF. The CDR3 DNA reads as TGTGCCAGCAGCTTGGGGACGACCTACAATGAGCAGTTCTTC. Looking up the rest from reference TRBV7-9 and TRBJ2-1 gives the full variable domain: DTGVSQNPRHKITKRGQNVTFRCDPISEHNRLYWYRQTLGQGPEFLTYFQNEAQLEKSRLLSDRFSAERPKGSFSTLEIQRTEQGDSAMYLCASSLGTTYNEQFFGPGTRLTVL.

The chain couples TRBV6-5 to TRBJ1-2; D possibly corresponds to TRBD1 (5 bases). V lost 0 bases and J lost 8, with 13 bases in between. The CDR3 is made up of 14 amino acids. Germline CDR1 and CDR2: MNHEY and SVGAGI. The DNA of the CDR3 is TGTGCCAGCAGTTACTCGAGGGGAATGGGAGGCTACACCTTC. It encodes CASSYSRGMGGYTF.

The rearrangement links TRBV5-1 to TRBJ2-5; TRBD1 is a possible D gene (5 bases). This CDR3 has 14 amino acids. V was pared by 4 bases and J by 4 bases, with 14 bases between. Germline loops: CDR1 SGHRS, CDR2 YFSETQ. The CDR3 bases are TGCGCCAGCAGCCCCCTCAGGGATTCAGAGACCCAGTACTTC. It specifies CASSPLRDSETQYF.

This clone has a single count. This chain connects TRBV28 to TRBJ1-5; possible D gene TRBD1, 6 bases. Trimming shortened V by 7 bases and J by 5 bases, and 15 bases separated the two germline ends. The CDR3 contains 14 residues. Germline values: CDR1 MDHEN, CDR2 SYDVKM. The CDR3 protein is CASIPGHYYQPQHF. The CDR3 bases are TGTGCCAGCATTCCGGGACATTACTATCAGCCCCAGCATTTT.

DNA for the CDR3: TGTGCCAGTAAGGACGGGGACAGTTTTTATAATTCACCCCTCCACTTT. This gives the protein CASKDGDSFYNSPLHF. The J gene is TRBJ1-6, the V gene TRBV19; 7 bases match TRBD1. V trimming: 7 bases; J trimming: 4 bases; junction bases outside the gene matches: 10. CDR1 LNHDA and CDR2 SQIVND come from the germline V gene (reference sequence). The CDR3 contains 16 residues.

The chain employs TRBV3-1 (or the pseudogene TRBV3-2) and TRBJ1-2; 7 bases fit TRBD1. The V gene end was trimmed by 4 bases and the J gene end by 8 bases; junction bases not matched to a gene: 16. Germline V CDR1 and CDR2: LGHDT, YNNKEL (reference sequence). The CDR3 has 16 amino acids. CDR3 in amino acids: CASSRRGADRTGGYTF. CDR3 DNA sequence: TGTGCCAGCAGCCGAAGAGGGGCGGACAGGACTGGGGGCTACACCTTC.

V and J are TRBV29-1 and TRBJ1-4; TRBD1 matches at 7 bases. The germline CDR1 and CDR2 sequences are SQVTM and ANQGSEA. Trimming removed 1 base from V and 7 bases from J; junction bases left unmatched: 3. This CDR3 spans 13 amino acids. The CDR3 loop is CSVEAGGGEKLFF. The CDR3 DNA follows: TGCAGCGTTGAAGCAGGGGGTGGTGAAAAACTGTTTTTT.

This clone came up once. The chain has TRBV6-2 or TRBV6-3 and TRBJ1-2; D unresolved. Germline V gives CDR1 MNHEY, CDR2 SVGEGT. The V end lost 5 bases, the J end lost 4 bases, and 8 bases lay between the germline ends. This CDR3 region has 12 residues. The CDR3 sequence is CASSTEVYGYTF. The CDR3 bases are TGTGCCAGCAGTACCGAGGTCTATGGCTACACCTTC.

This chain connects TRBV2 to TRBJ1-1; 9 nucleotides line up with TRBD1. This CDR3 is built from 17 residues. The ends lost 7 bases at V and 6 bases at J; junction bases unmatched: 18. The germline V gene encodes CDR1 SNHLY and CDR2 FYNNEI. The CDR3 region has the DNA TGTGCCAGCAACCCCGGGACAGGGTTTCGTGTAATCGCTGAAGCTTTCTTT. Protein sequence: CASNPGTGFRVIAEAFF.

This chain uses TRBV3-1 (or the pseudogene TRBV3-2) with TRBJ2-7, with 11 bases fitting TRBD2. The ends lost 3 bases at V and 1 base at J; junction bases unmatched: 5. Germline-derived CDR1 and CDR2 are LGHDT and YNNKEL (reference sequence). This CDR3 contains 16 residues. Written as DNA, the CDR3 is TGTGCCAGCAGCCATTATAGGACTAGCGGGTCCTACGAGCAGTACTTC. Protein sequence: CASSHYRTSGSYEQYF.

The chain is built from TRBV28 and TRBJ2-7; 10 positions agree with TRBD1. CDR1 is MDHEN and CDR2 is SYDVKM in the germline V gene. The CDR3 is 16 amino acids. With 7 bases clipped from V and 4 bases from J, the junction kept 13 bases outside the gene matches. The DNA of the CDR3 is TGTGCCAGCAAAGGCTCCCGCGGGACAGGGGCGTACGAGCAGTACTTC. It is translated as CASKGSRGTGAYEQYF.

V usage is TRBV4-2 and J usage is TRBJ2-3; D not certain. Trimming stripped 0 bases from V and 4 bases from J, with 8 bases between. Germline assignment: CDR1 LGHNA and CDR2 YNFKEQ. CDR3 length equals 14 residues. The CDR3 DNA reads as TGTGCCAGCAGCCAAGATGGTGGGTCAGATACGCAGTATTTT. Amino acids: CASSQDGGSDTQYF.